One and the same sample provided the 32 T cell receptor beta chains below, sequenced in a study of cytomegalovirus exposure and HLA in healthy donors. Primers for the PCR totalled 60 Vbeta and 13 Jbeta. Produced via immunoSEQ multiplex PCR; TCRdb's table is partial and in-frame only. The listing records tens of thousands of clones. The sample was PBMCs. The origin of the receptors is a man aged 45-60 years in good health and CMV-seropositive.

This chain connects TRBV4-2 to TRBJ2-2, with D perhaps TRBD2 (7 bases). Germline CDR1 and CDR2: LGHNA and YNFKEQ. The CDR3 length is 17 residues. Trimming shortened V by 1 base and J by 2 bases, and 14 bases separated the two germline ends. The CDR3 is CASSQGGLAANTGELFF. The CDR3 bases are TGTGCCAGCAGCCAAGGGGGGCTAGCGGCTAACACCGGGGAGCTGTTTTTT.

The chain uses TRBV4-3 and TRBJ1-2; 9 nucleotides line up with TRBD1. This CDR3 is built from 15 residues. CDR1 LGHNA and CDR2 YSLEER come from the germline V gene. Germline trimming cut 4 bases from V and 3 bases from J; bases unmatched to any gene: 6. The CDR3 protein is CASSRSTGGDYGYTF. The CDR3 DNA follows: TGCGCCAGCAGCCGGTCGACAGGGGGAGACTATGGCTACACCTTC.

This chain links TRBV10-3 with TRBJ2-2; 9 bases map to TRBD2. J was trimmed by 7 bases and V by 3 bases; bases with no gene match: 18. This CDR3 region has 19 residues. Germline CDR1 reads ENHRY; CDR2 reads SYGVKD. CDR3 in DNA: TGTGCCATCAGTGACTTTCGTTCGGGGCGGGAGGGCCACCACGGGGAGCTGTTTTTT. Translation: CAISDFRSGREGHHGELFF.

The chain carries TRBV11-2 and TRBJ2-7; 9 bases fit TRBD2. The CDR3 totals 13 residues. The V gene's germline CDR1 is SGHAT and CDR2 FQNNGV. J lost 5 bases, V lost 6 bases, and 5 bases had no gene match. The DNA for the CDR3 is TGTGCCAGCAGGGGGGCTAGCGGGGACGAGCAGTACGTC. Its protein product is CASRGASGDEQYV.

The chain uses TRBV11-2 and TRBJ2-7; the D is unclear. The CDR3 has 13 residues. Germline assignment: CDR1 SGHAT and CDR2 FQNNGV. V lost 5 bases and J lost 1, with 9 bases in between. The CDR3 DNA is TGTGCCAGCAGCCCTCAGACATCCTACGAGCAGTACTTC. Its protein is CASSPQTSYEQYF. Full variable domain (outside the CDR3, taken from reference TRBV11-2 and TRBJ2-7): EAGVAQSPRYKIIEKRQSVAFWCNPISGHATLYWYQQILGQGPKLLIQFQNNGVVDDSQLPKDRFSAERLKGVDSTLKIQPAKLEDSAVYLCASSPQTSYEQYFGPGTRLTVT.

The chain employs TRBV12-5 and TRBJ2-1; 9 positions agree with TRBD1. The CDR3 runs 15 residues. V lost 4 bases, J lost 0 bases, and 1 base stayed unmatched. The V gene's germline CDR1 is LGHNT and CDR2 FRNRAP. This chain's CDR3 is CASGSDRGSYNEQFF. CDR3 sequence (DNA): TGTGCTAGTGGTTCGGACAGGGGCTCCTACAATGAGCAGTTCTTC.

The gene calls are TRBV6-5 and TRBJ2-7, with 11 bases lining up with TRBD2. The ends lost 6 bases at V and 4 bases at J; junction bases unmatched: 2. Per germline, CDR1 MNHEY and CDR2 SVGAGI. This CDR3 region has 13 residues. The CDR3 region has the DNA TGTGCCAGCAGGGGACTAGCGGTATACGAGCAGTACGTC. It specifies CASRGLAVYEQYV.

The J gene is TRBJ2-7, the V gene TRBV19; 11 nucleotides align to TRBD1. V shed 6 bases, J shed 5 bases, and the junction held 6 bases outside the gene matches. CDR1 is LNHDA and CDR2 is SQIVND in the germline V gene (reference sequence). This CDR3 contains 14 residues. CDR3 protein: CASRGTGGIHEQYF. The CDR3 DNA reads as TGTGCCAGTAGGGGGACAGGGGGAATCCACGAGCAGTACTTC.

The chain links TRBV18 to TRBJ2-7; tentatively, D is TRBD1 (6 bases). The germline V gene has CDR1 KGHSH and CDR2 LQKENI. The V end was cut by 2 bases, the J end by 1 base, with 12 bases between. CDR3 length equals 15 residues. The CDR3 bases are TGTGCCAGCTCACCAGTCCCAGGGGATTCCTACGAGCAGTACTTC. Translation gives CASSPVPGDSYEQYF.

This chain links TRBV7-9 with TRBJ2-6; 9 positions agree with TRBD1. Germline CDR1 is SEHNR and CDR2 is FQNEAQ (reference sequence). The trim removed 4 bases at V and 2 bases at J, leaving 9 bases unmatched. The CDR3 is 18 residues long. For the CDR3, the DNA is TGTGCCAGCAGCTGGTCGGGACAGGGTATAGCTGGGGCCAACGTCCTGACTTTC. Translating gives CASSWSGQGIAGANVLTF.

This chain joins TRBV7-6 and TRBJ1-4, with D possibly matching TRBD1 (6 bases). V lost 4 bases, J lost 7 bases, and 16 bases lay in between. This CDR3 is built from 15 residues. From germline, CDR1 is SGHVS and CDR2 FNYEAQ. DNA for the CDR3: TGTGCCAGCAGCTCGGGAGGGGGTCGAAGTGAAAAACTGTTTTTT. This translates into CASSSGGGRSEKLFF.

The chain has TRBV19 and TRBJ1-2, with 7 bases identical to TRBD1. Germline values: CDR1 LNHDA, CDR2 SQIVND (reference sequence). CDR3 length equals 13 residues. The J segment lost 4 bases and the V segment lost 7 bases, leaving 6 bases of the junction unmatched. CDR3 protein: CASTLTGSYGYTF. The CDR3 DNA reads TGTGCCAGTACCCTGACAGGGTCCTATGGCTACACCTTC.

The chain uses TRBV11-3 and TRBJ2-2; D is possibly TRBD1 (6 bases). Trimming shortened V by 3 bases and J by 7 bases, and 9 bases separated the two germline ends. Per germline, CDR1 SGHNT and CDR2 YENEEA. This CDR3 contains 13 residues. The CDR3 region is CASSLQGIGELFF. The CDR3 DNA reads as TGTGCCAGCAGCTTGCAGGGGATCGGGGAGCTGTTTTTT.

The chain uses TRBV6-1 and TRBJ2-7; possible D gene TRBD1, 5 bases. V lost 8 bases and J lost 2, with 19 bases in between. This CDR3 spans 15 amino acids. Per the germline V gene, CDR1 is MNHNS and CDR2 is SASEGT. This chain's CDR3 is CASREYPQDTYEQYV. The DNA for the CDR3 is TGTGCCAGCCGCGAGTATCCACAGGACACCTACGAGCAGTACGTC.

The chain couples TRBV6-5 to TRBJ1-2; TRBD1 is a possible D gene (5 bases). This CDR3 contains 14 residues. Trimming removed 5 bases at V and 3 bases at J, with 13 bases between. Germline CDR1 is MNHEY and CDR2 is SVGAGI. The CDR3 DNA sequence: TGTGCCAGCAGTCTCGGGGGGGGTGACTATGGCTACACCTTC. Translating gives CASSLGGGDYGYTF.

This rearrangement joins TRBV29-1 to TRBJ1-3; 7 nucleotides agree with TRBD1. CDR1 is SQVTM and CDR2 is ANQGSEA in the germline V gene. The CDR3 is 12 residues long. V shed 4 bases and J 4 bases; nucleotides not matched to a gene: 1. The CDR3 protein is CSVGTGGNTIYF. In DNA, the CDR3 is TGCAGCGTTGGGACAGGCGGAAACACCATATATTTT.

The chain couples TRBV6-6 to TRBJ2-7, with 10 bases aligning to TRBD1. V shed 6 bases, J shed 4 bases, and the junction held 9 bases outside the gene matches. This CDR3 has 15 residues. In germline, CDR1 is MNHNY, CDR2 SVGAGI (reference sequence). The CDR3 spells CASSRRDRGQYEQYV. For the CDR3, the DNA is TGTGCCAGCAGCCGCCGGGACAGGGGTCAATACGAGCAGTACGTC.

The chain uses TRBV12-5 and TRBJ2-2, with 11 bases identical to TRBD2. Germline V gene data show CDR1 as LGHNT and CDR2 as FRNRAP. The CDR3 sequence is 15 residues long. V trimming: 6 bases; J trimming: 7 bases; junction bases outside the gene matches: 7. In DNA, the CDR3 is TGTGCTAGTGGCACCTTTCTAGCGGGAGGCGGGGAGCTGTTTTTT. Residues: CASGTFLAGGGELFF.

This sequence joins TRBV6-1 and TRBJ2-5; tentative D call: TRBD2 (6 bases). The CDR3 sequence is 15 residues long. V shed 1 base and J shed 1 base, with 10 bases lying between them. Germline lookup yields CDR1 MNHNS and CDR2 SASEGT. The CDR3 spells CASSEVREFQETQYF. In DNA, the CDR3 is TGTGCCAGCAGTGAAGTCCGGGAGTTCCAAGAGACCCAGTACTTC.

The CDR3 nucleotides are TGTGCCAGCAGCCCTACTCAGCCGGGAGGGAGGAGCTACACCTTC. It yields the protein CASSPTQPGGRSYTF. This sequence joins TRBV6-6 and TRBJ1-2; no clear D. The germline V and J ends were trimmed by 6 bases and 9 bases, with 23 bases remaining between them. This CDR3 is built from 15 residues. Germline CDR1 is MNHNY and CDR2 is SVGAGI (reference sequence).

The rearrangement uses TRBV6-6 and TRBJ2-7; possible D gene TRBD2, 6 bases. Germline loops: CDR1 MNHNY, CDR2 SVGAGI (reference sequence). The CDR3 covers 15 residues. V was clipped by 4 bases and J by 0 bases, with 13 bases between them. The CDR3 DNA is TGTGCCAGCAGTTGGGACTCCTGGAGCTCCTACGAGCAGTACTTC. Residues: CASSWDSWSSYEQYF.

The chain links TRBV7-9 to TRBJ2-5, with a weak D call TRBD2 (5 bases). Germline V gene data show CDR1 as SEHNR and CDR2 as FQNEAQ (reference sequence). The CDR3 length is 15 residues. With 1 base removed from V and 2 bases from J, the gap between germline ends came to 11 bases. The CDR3 DNA reads as TGTGCCAGCAGCTTAGTCGGACTGAGACAAGAGACCCAGTACTTC. Protein: CASSLVGLRQETQYF.

The chain links TRBV10-3 to TRBJ1-4; TRBD1 matches 7 bases. The CDR3 length is 15 residues. The germline CDR1 and CDR2 sequences are ENHRY and SYGVKD. V gave up 4 bases and J gave up 8 bases; unmatched junction bases: 10. The CDR3 DNA follows: TGTGCCATCAGTGGGTCGGCAGGGGGTGTAGAAAAACTGTTTTTT. It specifies CAISGSAGGVEKLFF.

This chain uses TRBV5-1 with TRBJ2-4; no reliable D call. The CDR3 loop spans 12 amino acids. Per the germline V gene, CDR1 is SGHRS and CDR2 is YFSETQ. Trimming stripped 0 bases from V and 6 bases from J, with 4 bases between. The CDR3 DNA follows: TGCGCCAGCAGCTTGGACAGAAACATTCAGTACTTC. Its translation is CASSLDRNIQYF.

The chain has TRBV30 and TRBJ2-7; D may be TRBD1 (5 bases). This CDR3 is built from 16 residues. V shed 0 bases and J shed 2 bases, with 17 bases lying between them. Per germline, CDR1 GTSNPN and CDR2 SVGIG (reference sequence). CDR3 sequence (DNA): TGTGCCTGGAGTGTCGGTATAACAGGCAGAACCTACGAGCAGTACTTC. Residues: CAWSVGITGRTYEQYF.

The chain joins TRBV14 to TRBJ2-1, with 9 nucleotides matching TRBD2. Trimming cost V 1 base and J 8 bases; bases outside gene matches: 9. Germline V CDR1 and CDR2: SGHDN, FVKESK. The CDR3 is 16 residues long. CDR3 in amino acids: CASSQGPSGTGYEQFF. The CDR3 nucleotides are TGTGCCAGCAGCCAAGGGCCTAGCGGGACTGGCTATGAGCAGTTCTTC.

The CDR3 sequence is CAARLASDTQYF. The CDR3 coding sequence is TGTGCCGCTAGACTAGCGTCAGATACGCAGTATTTT. The chain combines TRBV7-9 with TRBJ2-3; 8 nucleotides line up with TRBD2. CDR1 SEHNR and CDR2 FQNEAQ come from the germline V gene (reference sequence). The V and J ends lost 11 bases and 4 bases, in that order; junction bases with no gene match: 5. The CDR3 runs to 12 residues.

The gene calls are TRBV30 and TRBJ1-5; D unclear. The CDR3 has 14 residues. The V end lost 2 bases, the J end lost 2 bases, and 10 bases lay between the germline ends. Germline loops: CDR1 GTSNPN, CDR2 SVGIG (reference sequence). The CDR3 sequence: CAWSYGGGNQPQHF. CDR3 DNA: TGTGCCTGGAGTTACGGCGGGGGCAATCAGCCCCAGCATTTT.

The genes are TRBV4-2 and TRBJ1-2; TRBD1 matches 10 bases. This CDR3 contains 15 residues. Trimming at V came to 6 bases and at J to 2 bases, leaving 6 bases not matched to a gene. CDR1 LGHNA and CDR2 YNFKEQ come from the germline V gene. The CDR3 loop reads CASRSQGQGNYGYTF. Here the CDR3 DNA reads TGTGCCAGCAGGAGCCAGGGACAGGGGAACTATGGCTACACCTTC.

The rearrangement joins TRBV28 to TRBJ1-1; D ambiguous. Per germline, CDR1 MDHEN and CDR2 SYDVKM. The CDR3 covers 13 residues. Trimming left V 7 bases short and J 0 bases short, with 9 bases between. CDR3 sequence (DNA): TGTGCCAGCACCTCGAGCCTGAACACTGAAGCTTTCTTT. It codes for CASTSSLNTEAFF.

The chain uses TRBV5-1 and TRBJ2-3; TRBD2 matches at 8 bases. Looked up from germline, CDR1 is SGHRS and CDR2 is YFSETQ. With V trimmed by 4 bases and J by 1 base, 8 bases remained unmatched. The CDR3 loop spans 16 amino acids. As DNA, the CDR3 is TGCGCCAGCAGCACCCCGGGGGGGTTTGGCACAGATACGCAGTATTTT. This gives the protein CASSTPGGFGTDTQYF.

The chain combines TRBV19 with TRBJ2-7, with TRBD1 matching 8 bases. Trimming cost V 8 bases and J 6 bases; bases outside gene matches: 3. There are 11 residues in the CDR3. Germline values: CDR1 LNHDA, CDR2 SQIVND (reference sequence). Here the CDR3 reads CASADRVEQYF. Written as DNA, the CDR3 is TGTGCCAGTGCGGACAGGGTCGAGCAGTACTTC.